This T cell receptor (beta chain) was retrieved from a study of blood T cell repertoires in COVID-19. Across the study: Sites in the United States, Italy and Spain provided acute and convalescent COVID-19 samples. In each case, the material was cDNA or gDNA derived from T cells, B-cell-depleted T cells, or PBMCs.

As processed by the authors: Amplification of reference gene primers was used by the study to estimate nucleated cell counts. The assay was immunoSEQ multiplex PCR, and TCRdb's table has in-frame clones only and misses some. The V and J calls and the clone size are those of that table, but D and trimming were determined from the DNA. The sample has 140,000 to 150,000 clones, around nine tenths seen once. The CDR3 extends over 15 amino acids. Trimming pared 0 bases from V and 6 bases from J, leaving 11 bases between. Germline V gene data show CDR1 as LNHNV and CDR2 as YYDKDF (reference sequence). The chain couples TRBV15 to TRBJ1-4, with D hard to call. The specimen was peripheral blood. The sequence was obtained from a human donor in a cohort sampled during active COVID-19. CDR3 region: CATSRDGGGYEKLFF. For the CDR3, the DNA is TGTGCCACCAGCAGAGATGGAGGAGGGTATGAAAAACTGTTTTTT.